One and the same sample provided the 20 T cell receptor beta chains below, sequenced in a study of blood T cell repertoires in COVID-19. The table came from immunoSEQ multiplex PCR; TCRdb's copy has only in-frame clones and leaves some out. Of about 120,000 clones detected, 70% to 90% appear once; the ten largest clones hold about 3.9%. Sequenced input: peripheral blood. The receptors were sampled from a man aged 55 to 70 with acute or convalescent COVID-19.

This chain connects TRBV6-4 to TRBJ2-4, with TRBD1 matching over 9 bases. V lost 4 bases to trimming and J lost 0 bases; unmatched junction nucleotides: 16. In germline, CDR1 is MRHNA, CDR2 SNTAGT. The CDR3 totals 20 residues. In nucleotides, the CDR3 is TGTGCCAGCAGTGCCAAAGGGAGGCAGACAGGGGGTATAGCCAAAAACATTCAGTACTTC. This codes for CASSAKGRQTGGIAKNIQYF.

V usage is TRBV7-9 and J usage is TRBJ2-1; TRBD2 matches 11 bases. Germline V gene sequence: CDR1 SEHNR, CDR2 FQNEAQ (reference sequence). CDR3 size: 15 residues. V dropped 5 bases and J dropped 6; count of bases not matched to a gene: 6. The CDR3 region is CASSKTSGSRNEQFF. In DNA, the CDR3 is TGTGCCAGCAGCAAAACTAGCGGGAGTCGCAATGAGCAGTTCTTC.

V and J are TRBV3-1 (or the pseudogene TRBV3-2) and TRBJ2-7; 8 nucleotides match TRBD1. V shed 3 bases, J shed 3 bases, and the junction held 7 bases outside the gene matches. There are 15 residues in the CDR3. From germline, CDR1 is LGHDT and CDR2 YNNKEL (reference sequence). CDR3 sequence: CASSQGSGTGYEQYF. The CDR3, as DNA: TGTGCCAGCAGCCAGGGATCCGGGACAGGCTACGAGCAGTACTTC.

The J gene is TRBJ2-1, the V gene TRBV28; D unclear. The ends were cut back, 6 bases at V and 5 bases at J, with 5 bases in the middle. Per the germline V gene, CDR1 is MDHEN and CDR2 is SYDVKM. The CDR3 sequence is 11 residues long. This CDR3 reads CASSPNNEQFF. The CDR3 DNA is TGTGCCAGCAGCCCAAACAATGAGCAGTTCTTC.

The chain couples TRBV29-1 to TRBJ2-7; 13 bases are a match to TRBD2. With 6 bases clipped from V and 2 bases from J, the junction kept 4 bases outside the gene matches. Germline CDR1 SQVTM, CDR2 ANQGSEA. The CDR3 is 14 residues long. In DNA form, the CDR3 reads TGCAGCGTGACGGGACTAGCGGGGCCCTACGAGCAGTACTTC. This translates into CSVTGLAGPYEQYF.

This rearrangement joins TRBV6-6 to TRBJ1-1, with D possibly being TRBD1 (5 bases). Between the trimmed V and J ends, which lost 5 bases and 0 bases, there was a span of 13 bases. CDR1 is MNHNY and CDR2 is SVGAGI in the germline V gene (reference sequence). The CDR3 spans 15 residues. CDR3 DNA: TGTGCCAGCAGTAGAGCAGGGCCAATGAACACTGAAGCTTTCTTT. Translation: CASSRAGPMNTEAFF.

As for this clone: Other DNA sequences of this sample code for an identical CDR3. This chain links TRBV19 with TRBJ1-5; D uncertain. There are 14 residues in the CDR3. The germline gives CDR1 LNHDA, CDR2 SQIVND (reference sequence). With 1 base removed from V and 5 bases from J, the gap between germline ends came to 9 bases. The CDR3 here is CASSIGRVDQPQHF. The CDR3 DNA reads TGTGCCAGTAGTATAGGCCGGGTCGATCAGCCCCAGCATTTT.

The chain recombines TRBV28 with TRBJ1-4, with D perhaps matching TRBD1 (6 bases). With 8 bases removed from V and 3 bases from J, the gap between germline ends came to 10 bases. The germline V gene has CDR1 MDHEN and CDR2 SYDVKM. The CDR3 spans 13 residues. The CDR3 loop reads CASVEGANEKLFF. Written as DNA, the CDR3 is TGTGCCAGCGTCGAGGGGGCTAATGAAAAACTGTTTTTT.

The sample holds a few counts of this clone. The V gene is TRBV4-2, the J gene TRBJ1-5; tentatively, D is TRBD1 (6 bases). V was cut by 4 bases and J by 4 bases, with 14 bases left in between. Germline V gives CDR1 LGHNA, CDR2 YNFKEQ. The CDR3 contains 15 residues. The CDR3 nucleotides are TGTGCCAGCAGCCTGGAGGAGGACAGAAATCAGCCCCAGCATTTT. Protein sequence: CASSLEEDRNQPQHF.

The gene calls are TRBV2 and TRBJ2-5; D possibly corresponds to TRBD1 (5 bases). Trimming left V 3 bases short and J 0 bases short, with 8 bases between. This CDR3 is 14 amino acids long. In germline, CDR1 is SNHLY, CDR2 FYNNEI. The CDR3 DNA reads TGTGCCAGCAGTGACGGACACGACCAAGAGACCCAGTACTTC. Translated: CASSDGHDQETQYF.

The chain is built from TRBV7-2 and TRBJ2-5; tentatively, D is TRBD2 (7 bases). Germline V CDR1 and CDR2: SGHTA, FQGNSA. The CDR3 length is 15 residues. Between the trimmed V and J ends, which lost 6 bases and 4 bases, there was a span of 18 bases. The CDR3 nucleotides read TGTGCCAGCAGGGGGGGGCGGGGCTTTCGAGAGACCCAGTACTTC. Translating it yields CASRGGRGFRETQYF. The full variable domain, its missing parts supplied by reference TRBV7-2 and TRBJ2-5, is GAGVSQSPSNKVTEKGKDVELRCDPISGHTALYWYRQSLGQGLEFLIYFQGNSAPDKSGLPSDRFSAERTGGSVSTLTIQRTQQEDSAVYLCASRGGRGFRETQYFGPGTRLLVL.

The chain is built from TRBV12-5 and TRBJ1-1; TRBD1 matches at 8 bases. Germline V CDR1 and CDR2: LGHNT, FRNRAP. V shed 2 bases, J shed 1 base, and the junction held 6 bases outside the gene matches. This CDR3 has 16 amino acids. CDR3 amino acids: CASGLTTGTGNTEAFF. The CDR3 nucleotides read TGTGCTAGTGGTTTGACAACCGGGACAGGGAACACTGAAGCTTTCTTT.

CDR3 amino acids: CASALRTGTGETDTQYF. The CDR3 DNA reads as TGTGCCAGCGCGTTACGGACCGGGACAGGGGAAACAGATACGCAGTATTTT. This chain connects TRBV7-2 to TRBJ2-3, with TRBD1 identical over 10 bases. From germline, CDR1 is SGHTA and CDR2 FQGNSA. This CDR3 contains 17 residues. Germline trimming cut 8 bases from V and 3 bases from J; bases unmatched to any gene: 14. The whole variable domain, filled in from reference TRBV7-2 and TRBJ2-3, reads GAGVSQSPSNKVTEKGKDVELRCDPISGHTALYWYRQSLGQGLEFLIYFQGNSAPDKSGLPSDRFSAERTGGSVSTLTIQRTQQEDSAVYLCASALRTGTGETDTQYFGPGTRLTVL.

This clone has a handful of counts. The chain combines TRBV7-9 with TRBJ2-1; no clear D gene. CDR1 is SEHNR, CDR2 FQNEAQ, per germline (reference sequence). With 5 bases removed from V and 6 bases from J, the gap between germline ends came to 8 bases. The CDR3 consists of 12 residues. The DNA for the CDR3 is TGTGCCAGCAGCCGGTTCGGCAATGAGCAGTTCTTC. Protein: CASSRFGNEQFF.

The V and J genes are TRBV7-6 and TRBJ2-5, with D unresolved. The V end lost 0 bases, the J end lost 4 bases, and 3 bases lay between the germline ends. The CDR3 is made up of 12 amino acids. Germline CDR1 SGHVS, CDR2 FNYEAQ. The CDR3 loop reads CASSLARETQYF. For the CDR3, the DNA is TGTGCCAGCAGCTTAGCGAGAGAGACCCAGTACTTC.

The CDR3 protein is CASNPGGSYEQYF. For the CDR3, the DNA is TGTGCCAGCAACCCTGGAGGTTCCTACGAGCAGTACTTC. The rearrangement links TRBV7-9 to TRBJ2-7, with D perhaps matching TRBD2 (5 bases). CDR1 is SEHNR and CDR2 is FQNEAQ in the germline V gene (reference sequence). Between the trimmed V and J ends, which lost 7 bases and 1 base, there was a span of 11 bases. The CDR3 has 13 amino acids.

The CDR3 here is CASSRTVQETQYF. In DNA form, the CDR3 reads TGTGCCAGCAGCCGGACAGTTCAAGAGACCCAGTACTTC. This chain connects TRBV11-2 to TRBJ2-5; possible D gene TRBD1, 6 bases. The V and J ends lost 5 bases and 2 bases respectively, with 9 bases between them. The CDR3 consists of 13 residues. Germline CDR1 and CDR2: SGHAT and FQNNGV.

The V and J genes are TRBV15 and TRBJ2-7; the match to TRBD2 covers 10 bases. Per the germline V gene, CDR1 is LNHNV and CDR2 is YYDKDF (reference sequence). The CDR3 loop spans 16 amino acids. V trimming: 0 bases; J trimming: 6 bases; junction bases outside the gene matches: 8. The CDR3 sequence: CATSRDLSAGGLEQYF. CDR3 sequence (DNA): TGTGCCACCAGCAGAGATCTTTCAGCGGGAGGGCTCGAGCAGTACTTC.

This chain connects TRBV27 to TRBJ2-7; TRBD1 agrees at 9 bases. The CDR3 length is 15 residues. Per germline, CDR1 MNHEY and CDR2 SMNVEV (reference sequence). The V and J ends lost 5 bases and 5 bases, in that order; junction bases with no gene match: 10. CDR3 protein: CASSMPGQGANEQYF. CDR3 coding DNA: TGTGCCAGCAGTATGCCGGGACAGGGCGCCAACGAGCAGTACTTC.

A remark on this clone: The junction departs from the called germline gene at one end, perhaps through a read error. The chain uses TRBV10-2 and TRBJ2-7; TRBD2 aligns across 8 bases. The CDR3 spans 15 residues. The germline V gene encodes CDR1 WSHSY and CDR2 SAAADI. The CDR3 here is CASTETGLSGGEQYF. The CDR3 DNA sequence: TGCGCCAGCACTGAGACAGGCCTCTCGGGAGGGGAGCAGTACTTC.